This T cell receptor (beta chain) was recovered during a study of metastatic and nonmetastatic thyroid tumors. Losses at the gene ends were 5 bases for V and 3 bases for J; bases not matched to a gene: 10. The CDR3 runs to 16 residues. Germline assignment: CDR1 MNHNS and CDR2 SASEGT. Ten or more counts support this clone. Nobody among the patients had been given any treatment before thyroid surgery. MiXCR was used by TCRdb to re-call the PCR reads. In the table there are approximately 34,000 clones, approximately 16% of which are singletons. The receptor was derived from a female donor with papillary thyroid cancer or a benign thyroid nodule (not recorded which). Some clones in this sample may be carry-over from other donors' samples. The chain joins TRBV6-1 to TRBJ1-3; TRBD1 aligns across 7 bases. The sequenced material came from blood. The CDR3 DNA sequence: TGTGCCAGCAGTCCCTTACAGGGGTCTGATGGAAACACCATATATTTT. Translating it yields CASSPLQGSDGNTIYF.